This T cell receptor (beta chain) was identified during a study of cytotoxic CD8 clonotypes in ibrutinib-treated CLL. About the research overall: Complete response was seen in 2 patients and partial in approximately 25; approximately 12 progressed and around 14 stayed remitted after a median roughly 70 months.

The protocol was immunoSEQ multiplex PCR, while the TCRdb copy is restricted to in-frame clones and leaves out a portion. The sample holds some 140,000 clones, around four fifths seen once. The CDR3 runs 14 residues. Germline CDR1 and CDR2: KGHSH and LQKENI. V lost 6 bases and J lost 6; bases outside the gene matches: 7. Sample: PBMCs, taken after 24 months of ibrutinib treatment. The chain couples TRBV18 to TRBJ1-3, with TRBD1 matching 8 bases. This sequence was found in a human donor with chronic lymphocytic leukemia. In DNA, the CDR3 is TGTGCCAGCTCTTCTCCGGGACAGGCAAACACCATATATTTT. Encoded protein: CASSSPGQANTIYF.